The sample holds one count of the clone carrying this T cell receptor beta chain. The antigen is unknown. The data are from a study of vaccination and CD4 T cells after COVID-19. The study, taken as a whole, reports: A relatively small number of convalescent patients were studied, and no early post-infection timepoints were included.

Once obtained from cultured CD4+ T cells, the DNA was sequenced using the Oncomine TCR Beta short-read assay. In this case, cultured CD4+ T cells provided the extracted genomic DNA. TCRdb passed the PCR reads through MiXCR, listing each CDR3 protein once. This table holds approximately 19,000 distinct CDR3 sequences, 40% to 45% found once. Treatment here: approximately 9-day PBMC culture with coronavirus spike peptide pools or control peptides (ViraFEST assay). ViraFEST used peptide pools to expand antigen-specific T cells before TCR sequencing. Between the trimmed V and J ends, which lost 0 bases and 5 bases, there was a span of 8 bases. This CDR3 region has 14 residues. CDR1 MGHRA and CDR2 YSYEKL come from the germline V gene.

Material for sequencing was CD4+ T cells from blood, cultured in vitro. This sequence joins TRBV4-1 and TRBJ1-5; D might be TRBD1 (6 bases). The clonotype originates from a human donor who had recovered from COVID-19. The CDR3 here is CASSQDRGYQPQHF. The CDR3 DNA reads TGCGCCAGCAGCCAAGACAGGGGTTATCAGCCCCAGCATTTT.